The source of this T cell receptor beta chain is a study of T cell repertoires in cytomegalovirus infection. Overall study: CMV infection and matching HLA type were both indicated by public TCR beta signatures.

Study-level results: Adding up the frequency of public TCR beta families identified people who carried CMV plus the relevant HLA. The ex vivo response was dominated by HLA-C-restricted CMV-specific TCR beta clonotypes.

Via MiXCR, TCRdb re-called the reads, giving one row per CDR3 protein. This table has over 300,000 distinct CDR3 sequences, 9.5% appearing once. V was clipped by 3 bases and J by 0 bases, with 10 bases between them. The CDR3 is 15 residues long. CDR1 and CDR2 (germline): SGHTA, FQGNSA. The sample holds many counts of this clonotype. Its antigen remains unidentified. Sequencing was carried out using PBMCs. The J gene is TRBJ2-3, the V gene TRBV7-2; TRBD2 is a possible D gene (5 bases). This sequence originates from a human donor in good health (CMV status not recorded). Some clones in this sample may be carry-over from other donors' samples. DNA of the CDR3: TGTGCCAGCAGCTTTAACCGGGGAAGCACAGATACGCAGTATTTT. This encodes CASSFNRGSTDTQYF.